Below are 32 T cell receptor beta chains sequenced from a single sample in a study of identical twins. TCRdb recomputed calls from the 5' RACE reads with MiXCR, one row per CDR3 protein. Among about 890,000 distinct CDR3 sequences, 9% to 15% were seen once, and the ten largest hold roughly 1.6%. These data are also associated with another study on yellow fever vaccine responses in identical twins.

The sample consisted of PBMCs. These receptors all come from a woman aged 18-35 years in good health.

The V gene is TRBV20-1, the J gene TRBJ1-4; D is possibly TRBD1 (5 bases). The CDR3 covers 16 residues. Germline V gene data show CDR1 as DFQATT and CDR2 as SNEGSKA (reference sequence). V lost 1 base, J lost 7 bases, and 19 bases lay in between. This CDR3 reads CSARVWKGFGSEKLFF. In nucleotides, the CDR3 is TGCAGTGCTAGAGTTTGGAAGGGGTTTGGTAGTGAAAAACTGTTTTTT.

This clonotype has at least ten counts. This chain links TRBV10-3 with TRBJ2-1; 9 nucleotides align to TRBD1. The CDR3 has 15 amino acids. V shed 9 bases and J 7 bases; nucleotides not matched to a gene: 13. Per the germline V gene, CDR1 is ENHRY and CDR2 is SYGVKD. Written as DNA, the CDR3 is TGTGCCATAAAGCCCGGGGACAGGGAATCAAATGAGCAGTTCTTC. It yields the protein CAIKPGDRESNEQFF.

V usage is TRBV3-1 and J usage is TRBJ2-7; D not certain. V was cut by 4 bases and J by 0 bases, with 10 bases left in between. CDR1 and CDR2 (germline): LGHDT, YNNKEL (reference sequence). The CDR3 consists of 14 residues. Here the CDR3 DNA reads TGTGCCAGCAGCCCCACACCCGACTCCTACGAGCAGTACGTC. Translated: CASSPTPDSYEQYV.

This clonotype was counted a few times. The rearrangement joins TRBV27 to TRBJ2-7; 13 bases are shared with TRBD2. This CDR3 has 14 amino acids. The germline V gene encodes CDR1 MNHEY and CDR2 SMNVEV (reference sequence). V lost 3 bases and J lost 6; bases outside the gene matches: 2. The CDR3, as DNA: TGTGCCAGCAGTTTGTGGACTAGCGGGGGCGAGCAGTACTTC. It codes for CASSLWTSGGEQYF.

This clonotype was observed a handful of times. V and J are TRBV7-2 and TRBJ2-3; D might be TRBD2 (6 bases). Germline V gene data show CDR1 as SGHTA and CDR2 as FQGNSA. CDR3 length: 15 amino acids. The germline V and J ends were trimmed by 2 bases and 7 bases, with 16 bases remaining between them. CDR3 nucleotides: TGTGCCAGCAGCTTATTGGGACTTCAACACTATACGCAGTATTTT. Residues: CASSLLGLQHYTQYF.

This clonotype has a handful of counts. The chain combines TRBV5-1 with TRBJ2-6, with 13 bases that match TRBD2. The junction had 2 bases not matched to a gene; V was cut back by 0 bases and J by 2 bases. CDR1 and CDR2 (germline): SGHRS, YFSETQ. The CDR3 covers 18 residues. The CDR3 nucleotides are TGCGCCAGCAGCTTGGAACTAGCGGGAGGGCCTGGGGCCAACGTCCTGACTTTC. Translated, it gives CASSLELAGGPGANVLTF.

This clonotype showed up just once. The chain couples TRBV5-1 to TRBJ2-5, with no clear D. Trimming removed 4 bases at V and 2 bases at J, with 12 bases between. The CDR3 is made up of 14 amino acids. Germline V gene sequence: CDR1 SGHRS, CDR2 YFSETQ. The CDR3 DNA follows: TGCGCCAGCAGCCAATCAACCCTACAAGAGACCCAGTACTTC. Amino acid sequence: CASSQSTLQETQYF.

Many counts were recorded for this clonotype. This chain connects TRBV12-3 or TRBV12-4 to TRBJ2-7; unclear D gene. Trimming took 6 bases from V and 0 from J, leaving 6 bases between them. The CDR3 is made up of 12 amino acids. The CDR3 loop is CASSPTSYEQYF. DNA of the CDR3: TGTGCCAGCAGCCCTACCTCCTACGAGCAGTACTTC.

The chain joins TRBV28 to TRBJ2-1; D is possibly TRBD2 (5 bases). This CDR3 is built from 11 residues. V was trimmed by 2 bases and J by 15 bases, leaving 11 bases between them. Germline loops: CDR1 MDHEN, CDR2 SYDVKM. The CDR3 DNA reads TGTGCCAGCAGTTTAGGAGCGGATGGGTTCTTC. Protein product: CASSLGADGFF. Variable domain in full (rest from reference TRBV28 and TRBJ2-1): DVKVTQSSRYLVKRTGEKVFLECVQDMDHENMFWYRQDPGLGLRLIYFSYDVKMKEKGDIPEGYSVSREKKERFSLILESASTNQTSMYLCASSLGADGFFGPGTRLTVL.

This clonotype was recorded a few times. V is TRBV4-2 and J is TRBJ2-3, with 7 bases identical to TRBD2. The germline V gene has CDR1 LGHNA and CDR2 YNFKEQ. V lost 0 bases, J lost 4 bases, and 7 bases stayed unmatched. The CDR3 loop spans 16 amino acids. Written as DNA, the CDR3 is TGTGCCAGCAGCCAAGATTTGGGGGGGGGGGCAGATACGCAGTATTTT. This gives the protein CASSQDLGGGADTQYF.

This clonotype appeared many times. The V and J genes are TRBV28 and TRBJ1-5; D gene unclear. The germline gives CDR1 MDHEN, CDR2 SYDVKM. This CDR3 comprises 12 residues. The V gene lost 3 bases and the J gene lost 5 bases, with 5 bases spanning the gap. The CDR3 loop reads CASSLSDQPQHF. CDR3 nucleotides: TGTGCCAGCAGTTTGTCGGATCAGCCCCAGCATTTT.

This clonotype was counted at least ten times. This chain connects TRBV3-1 to TRBJ2-1, with D perhaps being TRBD1 or TRBD2 (5 bases each). This CDR3 region has 12 residues. Trimming removed 4 bases at V and 9 bases at J, with 10 bases between. Germline V lookup: CDR1 LGHDT, CDR2 YNNKEL (reference sequence). DNA of the CDR3: TGTGCCAGCAGCCCGAGGGGACGTGAGCAGTTCTTC. Translating gives CASSPRGREQFF.

A few counts support this clonotype. V usage is TRBV7-9 and J usage is TRBJ2-7, with 9 bases that match TRBD1. The CDR3 consists of 12 residues. Germline CDR1 and CDR2: SEHNR and FQNEAQ (reference sequence). V lost 5 bases and J lost 9; bases outside the gene matches: 5. CDR3 nucleotides: TGTGCCAGCAGCCAGACAGGGGGTGGGCAGTACGTC. This encodes CASSQTGGGQYV.

This clonotype was seen many times. The chain links TRBV7-9 to TRBJ2-7; TRBD1 agrees at 8 bases. Germline CDR1 SEHNR, CDR2 FQNEAQ (reference sequence). V was pared by 1 base and J by 3 bases, with 2 bases of the junction left unmatched. The CDR3 has 14 residues. The CDR3, as DNA: TGTGCCAGCAGCTTAGGGACAGGGTTCTACGAGCAGTACTTC. It specifies CASSLGTGFYEQYF.

The chain joins TRBV3-1 to TRBJ1-2; D is undetermined. Germline V gene data show CDR1 as LGHDT and CDR2 as YNNKEL (reference sequence). CDR3 length equals 12 residues. Trimming removed 1 base from V and 7 bases from J, with 7 bases in between. CDR3 sequence reads: CASSQAGLGYTF. The CDR3 DNA follows: TGTGCCAGCAGCCAAGCGGGCCTTGGCTACACCTTC.

V gene TRBV7-9 combines with J gene TRBJ2-3; 9 positions agree with TRBD2. The CDR3 covers 17 residues. V shed 5 bases and J 2 bases; nucleotides not matched to a gene: 11. Per the germline V gene, CDR1 is SEHNR and CDR2 is FQNEAQ (reference sequence). The CDR3: CASSQGRTSALTDTQYF. The CDR3 nucleotides are TGTGCCAGCAGCCAGGGCCGGACTAGCGCACTCACAGATACGCAGTATTTT.

The sample holds many counts of this clonotype. This CDR3 is CASSQQGANYGYTF. CDR3 DNA: TGTGCCAGCAGCCAACAGGGGGCTAACTATGGCTACACCTTC. J is TRBJ1-2 and V is TRBV3-1; 7 bases map to TRBD1. V was pared by 2 bases and J by 0 bases, with 0 bases of the junction left unmatched. Germline assignment: CDR1 LGHDT and CDR2 YNNKEL (reference sequence). The CDR3 spans 14 residues.

This clonotype was found a few times. A much larger clone sits a single nucleotide away, making a read error possible. The CDR3 sequence: CASSQKNTGELFF. The CDR3 DNA reads TGTGCCAGCAGCCAGAAGAACACCGGGGAGCTGTTTTTT. The genes are TRBV3-1 and TRBJ2-2; D uncertain. Germline CDR1 LGHDT, CDR2 YNNKEL (reference sequence). The CDR3 is 13 amino acids. The ends were cut back, 3 bases at V and 1 base at J, with 3 bases in the middle.

This sequence joins TRBV12-3 or TRBV12-4 and TRBJ1-1, with D maybe TRBD1 (5 bases). This CDR3 is 13 amino acids long. The V end lost 1 base, the J end lost 7 bases, and 10 bases lay between the germline ends. CDR3 coding DNA: TGTGCCAGCAGTTTAGGGCAGGGTCTTGAAGCTTTCTTT. This translates into CASSLGQGLEAFF.

The chain recombines TRBV5-5 with TRBJ1-6; tentative D call: TRBD1 (6 bases). CDR1 is SGHKS and CDR2 is YYEKEE in the germline V gene (reference sequence). Trimming removed 5 bases at V and 7 bases at J, with 19 bases between. The CDR3 loop spans 16 amino acids. This CDR3 reads CASSFNPGESNSPLHF. The CDR3 DNA reads TGTGCCAGCAGTTTCAACCCAGGGGAATCAAATTCACCCCTCCACTTT.

This clonotype was detected only a few times. V and J are TRBV5-6 and TRBJ2-1, with D unresolved. In germline, CDR1 is SGHDT, CDR2 YYEEEE. V lost 1 base and J lost 9, with 5 bases in between. There are 11 residues in the CDR3. CDR3 nucleotides: TGTGCCAGCAGCTTGTTCTCTGAGCAGTTCTTC. Its protein is CASSLFSEQFF.

This clonotype was counted only a few times. J is TRBJ1-4 and V is TRBV7-6, with D possibly matching TRBD1 (6 bases). Germline values: CDR1 SGHVS, CDR2 FNYEAQ. V was shortened by 5 bases and J by 10 bases, with 14 bases between the two germline ends. CDR3 size: 13 residues. The CDR3 loop reads CASSIGTSRKLFF. The DNA of the CDR3 is TGTGCCAGCAGCATCGGGACATCCCGAAAACTGTTTTTT. Full variable domain (outside the CDR3, taken from reference TRBV7-6 and TRBJ1-4): GAGVSQSPRYKVTKRGQDVALRCDPISGHVSLYWYRQALGQGPEFLTYFNYEAQQDKSGLPNDRFSAERPEGSISTLTIQRTEQRDSAMYRCASSIGTSRKLFFGSGTQLSVL.

This chain connects TRBV29-1 to TRBJ2-1; the D gene could be TRBD1 or TRBD2 (6 bases each). CDR3 length: 13 amino acids. CDR1 is SQVTM, CDR2 ANQGSEA, per germline. Between the trimmed V and J ends, which lost 2 bases and 8 bases, there was a span of 13 bases. CDR3 DNA: TGCAGCGTTGAAAGTCTCCGGGGGCATGAGCAGTTCTTC. It specifies CSVESLRGHEQFF.

The chain joins TRBV12-3 or TRBV12-4 to TRBJ2-6; 7 positions match TRBD1. V shed 4 bases and J 0 bases; nucleotides not matched to a gene: 9. The CDR3 has 18 amino acids. In DNA, the CDR3 is TGTGCCAGCAGTTCAAACAGGGGCCGAATCTCTGGGGCCAACGTCCTGACTTTC. Protein product: CASSSNRGRISGANVLTF.

The genes are TRBV4-2 and TRBJ2-6; D call uncertain. The CDR3 is made up of 18 amino acids. CDR1 is LGHNA and CDR2 is YNFKEQ in the germline V gene. V lost 0 bases and J lost 0, with 12 bases in between. The DNA of the CDR3 is TGTGCCAGCAGCCAAGAAACAGCATCGACCTCTGGGGCCAACGTCCTGACTTTC. Protein product: CASSQETASTSGANVLTF.

V and J are TRBV20-1 and TRBJ1-6, with TRBD1 identical over 7 bases. The V gene end was trimmed by 0 bases and the J gene end by 4 bases; junction bases not matched to a gene: 6. CDR1 is DFQATT and CDR2 is SNEGSKA in the germline V gene (reference sequence). There are 16 residues in the CDR3. The CDR3 sequence is CSARDPTGSYNSPLHF. DNA for the CDR3: TGCAGTGCTAGAGACCCGACAGGGTCGTATAATTCACCCCTCCACTTT.

This clonotype was observed at least ten times. CDR3 nucleotide sequence: TGTGCCAGCAGCTTAGGTACAGAATACTATGGCTACACCTTC. It specifies CASSLGTEYYGYTF. V and J are TRBV7-9 and TRBJ1-2; D is undetermined. Trimming took 1 base from V and 3 from J, leaving 9 bases between them. Per the germline V gene, CDR1 is SEHNR and CDR2 is FQNEAQ (reference sequence). The CDR3 consists of 14 residues.

The chain couples TRBV14 to TRBJ2-4; TRBD1 matches 7 bases. Germline CDR1 reads SGHDN; CDR2 reads FVKESK. The V segment lost 0 bases and the J segment 0 bases; nucleotides outside the gene matches: 5. The CDR3 runs to 17 residues. This CDR3 reads CASSQDSDRLAKNIQYF. DNA of the CDR3: TGTGCCAGCAGCCAAGATTCGGACAGGTTAGCCAAAAACATTCAGTACTTC.

The gene calls are TRBV12-3 or TRBV12-4 and TRBJ1-1; D remains unclear. V was cut by 7 bases and J by 4 bases, with 13 bases left in between. The CDR3 spans 13 residues. The CDR3 loop reads CASTPGRGTEAFF. The CDR3 DNA follows: TGTGCCAGCACCCCTGGACGAGGCACTGAAGCTTTCTTT.

The chain recombines TRBV7-9 with TRBJ2-1, with D perhaps TRBD1 (5 bases). V was shortened by 4 bases and J by 8 bases, with 15 bases between the two germline ends. Per germline, CDR1 SEHNR and CDR2 FQNEAQ (reference sequence). The length of the CDR3 is 14 residues. The CDR3 reads CASSSERTGDEQFF. The CDR3 nucleotides are TGTGCCAGCAGCTCAGAGCGAACAGGAGATGAGCAGTTCTTC.

This clonotype was seen a handful of times. The chain uses TRBV7-9 and TRBJ1-6, with D hard to call. In germline, CDR1 is SEHNR, CDR2 FQNEAQ (reference sequence). Trimming pared 5 bases from V and 9 bases from J, leaving 11 bases between. The CDR3 is made up of 13 amino acids. The CDR3 coding sequence is TGTGCCAGCAGCCCGTTAATGGCTTCACCCCTCCACTTT. Its translation is CASSPLMASPLHF.

This clonotype was picked up a small number of times. The V call is TRBV9, the J call TRBJ2-2, with TRBD2 matching over 13 bases. This CDR3 contains 18 residues. Germline V gene data show CDR1 as SGDLS and CDR2 as YYNGEE. V dropped 3 bases and J dropped 0; count of bases not matched to a gene: 5. The CDR3 sequence: CASSGTSGRGTNTGELFF. In nucleotides, the CDR3 is TGTGCCAGCAGCGGTACTAGCGGGAGGGGGACGAACACCGGGGAGCTGTTTTTT. Complete variable domain (other parts from reference TRBV9 and TRBJ2-2): DSGVTQTPKHLITATGQRVTLRCSPRSGDLSVYWYQQSLDQGLQFLIQYYNGEERAKGNILERFSAQQFPDLHSELNLSSLELGDSALYFCASSGTSGRGTNTGELFFGEGSRLTVL.